The source of this TCR beta chain is a study of Tregs in tolerant kidney transplant recipients. Overall study results and limits: Nucleotide sequences could not be compared across some patients' samples due to primer changes.

The CDR3 length is 14 residues. Trimming left V 0 bases short and J 8 bases short, with 13 bases between. CDR1 and CDR2 (germline): ENHRY, SYGVKD. Only in-frame clones appear in the TCRdb table, and some are missing; sequencing was by immunoSEQ multiplex PCR. The sample consists of about 64,000 clones, approximately 98% of them appearing once. In the case of this clone: Its antigen is unidentified.

The J gene is TRBJ1-2, the V gene TRBV10-3; D unresolved. Sequenced here: Tregs from blood, sampled before the transplant. The clonotype comes from a human donor who received a combined kidney and bone marrow transplant. In nucleotides, the CDR3 is TGTGCCATCAGTGAGTCTCTAGGATCTTGGGGCTACACCTTC. It encodes CAISESLGSWGYTF.